This TCR beta chain was obtained from a study of human T cells and chemical hapten exposure. The CDR3 runs 13 residues. V was cut by 2 bases and J by 1 base, with 5 bases left in between. Germline V CDR1 and CDR2: MNHEY, SMNVEV (reference sequence). MiXCR was run by TCRdb on the RACE reads, yielding one entry per CDR3 protein. Among some 52,000 distinct CDR3 sequences listed, around 10% were seen once. Regarding time point: patch test 1, 2 weeks after DPC sensitization. Treatment: therapeutic diphenylcyclopropenone sensitization with weekly scalp DPC. The total RNA was obtained from whole blood that was not fractionated. In every case, blood was obtained before the patch test was applied.

The V gene is TRBV27, the J gene TRBJ1-1; D remains ambiguous. This specimen was whole blood, taken in connection with sensitization to the hapten diphenylcyclopropenone (DPC). The receptor's source is a woman between 35 and 50 years old with alopecia areata. Some clones in this sample may be carry-over from other donors' samples. CDR3 DNA: TGTGCCAGCAGTTTAATCCAGAACACTGAAGCTTTCTTT. This codes for CASSLIQNTEAFF.